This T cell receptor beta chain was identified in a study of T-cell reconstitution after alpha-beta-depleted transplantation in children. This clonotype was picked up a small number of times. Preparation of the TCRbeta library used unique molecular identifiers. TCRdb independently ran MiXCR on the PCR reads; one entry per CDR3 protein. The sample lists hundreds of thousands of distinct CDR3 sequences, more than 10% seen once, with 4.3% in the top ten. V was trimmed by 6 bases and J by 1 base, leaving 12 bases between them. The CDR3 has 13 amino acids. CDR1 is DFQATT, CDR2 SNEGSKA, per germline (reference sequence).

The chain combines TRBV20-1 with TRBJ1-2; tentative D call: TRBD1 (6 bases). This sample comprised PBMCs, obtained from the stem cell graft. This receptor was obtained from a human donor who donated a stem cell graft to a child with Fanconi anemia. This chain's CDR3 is CSARRDNNYGYTF. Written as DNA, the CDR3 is TGCAGTGCCCGACGGGACAATAACTATGGCTACACCTTC.